This T cell receptor (beta chain) was identified in a study of cytotoxic CD8 clonotypes in ibrutinib-treated CLL. At the level of the study: Samples showed on average around 240,000 productive templates and 80,000 to 100,000 productive rearrangements.

On this clone: Its target is not known.

Assay: immunoSEQ multiplex PCR; the TCRdb copy retains only in-frame clones and omits some. The sample carries more than 11,000 clones, around 67% recorded once. Whole-study results and caveats: Baseline clonality exceeded age-matched healthy donors and tracked circulating CD8+ T-cell counts.

The origin of this receptor is a human donor with chronic lymphocytic leukemia. The sequences come from PBMCs, collected before ibrutinib treatment.

In DNA, the CDR3 is TGTGCCAGCAGTTACCCGACTAGCGGGGCTGGGGAGCAGTACTTC. Protein product: CASSYPTSGAGEQYF. The chain has TRBV6-6 and TRBJ2-7; TRBD2 matches 11 bases. Looked up from germline, CDR1 is MNHNY and CDR2 is SVGAGI (reference sequence). CDR3 length: 15 amino acids. Trimming removed 2 bases from V and 7 bases from J; junction bases left unmatched: 7.